Listed below are T cell receptor beta chains from one sample, sequenced in a study of OX40 agonist ivuxolimab in advanced cancers. Generated by immunoSEQ multiplex PCR, the TCRdb table keeps only in-frame clones and is missing some. Of just under 75,000 clones in the sample, 92% were seen once. This specimen consisted of CD4+ or CD8+ T cells sorted from blood, obtained in a trial of the OX40 agonist ivuxolimab. Source of these receptors: an adult with an advanced solid tumor such as melanoma, head and neck, liver or kidney cancer. Each CDR3 is given with its conserved first and last residue. A D gene is named only where the DNA matches it firmly. Not all rows give a size; the values are once, few, many and, for expanded clones, a class.

j_call,clone_size,v_call,d_call,cdr3_aa,cdr3_nt
TRBJ2-5,NA,TRBV7-6,NA,CASSLEVTQYF,TGTGCCAGCAGCTTAGAGGTGACCCAGTACTTC
TRBJ1-5,once,TRBV25-1,NA,CASSEAVQAPINQPQHF,TGTGCCAGCAGTGAAGCCGTCCAAGCTCCCATCAATCAGCCCCAGCATTTT
TRBJ2-2,NA,TRBV5-1,TRBD1,CASSLAGGTGYTGELFF,TGCGCCAGCAGCTTGGCCGGCGGGACAGGGTACACCGGGGAGCTGTTTTTT
TRBJ2-7,NA,TRBV27,TRBD1,CASSFSRGHDEQYF,TGTGCCAGCAGTTTTAGTAGGGGGCACGACGAGCAGTACTTC
TRBJ2-5,NA,TRBV13,TRBD1,CASNELGQQETQYF,TGTGCCAGCAACGAGCTGGGACAGCAAGAGACCCAGTACTTC
TRBJ1-2,NA,TRBV27,NA,CASSSTGPNYGYTF,TGTGCCAGCAGTTCGACAGGACCTAACTATGGCTACACCTTC
TRBJ2-4,NA,TRBV18,NA,CASSPLGVLAKNIQYF,TGTGCCAGCTCACCACTAGGAGTACTAGCCAAAAACATTCAGTACTTC
TRBJ1-5,NA,TRBV19,NA,CASIRAGAGNQPQHF,TGTGCCAGTATACGGGCAGGGGCGGGCAATCAGCCCCAGCATTTT
TRBJ2-7,NA,TRBV7-2,NA,CASSQVSGSYEQYF,TGTGCCAGCAGCCAAGTTAGCGGTTCCTACGAGCAGTACTTC
TRBJ1-1,NA,TRBV11-3,NA,CASSLDARKGGTEAFF,TGTGCCAGCAGCTTAGATGCGAGAAAAGGGGGCACTGAAGCTTTCTTT
TRBJ2-1,NA,TRBV28,TRBD2,CASSLPGSGRGEQFF,TGTGCCAGCAGTTTACCGGGTAGCGGGAGGGGTGAGCAGTTCTTC
TRBJ2-7,NA,TRBV4-3,NA,CASSQTGTRLDQQYF,TGCGCCAGCAGCCAGACCGGGACTCGTCTAGACCAGCAGTACTTC
TRBJ1-6,NA,TRBV5-8,NA,CASSLVSGNNSPLHF,TGTGCCAGCAGCTTGGTGTCAGGCAACAATTCACCCCTCCACTTT
TRBJ2-3,NA,TRBV28,NA,CASRDSQTGTQYF,TGTGCCAGCAGGGACAGTCAGACTGGTACGCAGTATTTT
TRBJ2-1,NA,TRBV27,TRBD2,CASSSQREANEQFF,TGTGCCAGCAGTTCCCAGCGGGAGGCGAATGAGCAGTTCTTC
TRBJ2-1,NA,TRBV4-1,NA,CASSQVDMVTYNEQFF,TGCGCCAGCAGCCAAGTCGACATGGTAACCTACAATGAGCAGTTCTTC
TRBJ2-7,NA,TRBV10-3,TRBD2,CAISEPGLAYYEQYF,TGTGCCATCAGTGAGCCTGGACTAGCGTACTACGAGCAGTACTTC
TRBJ1-5,once,TRBV4-1,NA,CASTNTPGVNNQPQHF,TGCGCCAGCACCAATACCCCCGGGGTCAACAATCAGCCCCAGCATTTT
TRBJ2-1,once,TRBV7-9,TRBD1,CASSRDRGDEQFF,TGTGCCAGCAGCCGGGACAGGGGTGATGAGCAGTTCTTC
TRBJ2-7,NA,TRBV10-1,NA,CASSESIPHGSRYEQYF,TGCGCCAGCAGTGAGTCGATTCCCCACGGGAGTAGGTACGAGCAGTACTTC
TRBJ2-2,NA,TRBV6-1,NA,CASRDTSPGELFF,TGCGCCAGCAGGGATACTAGCCCCGGGGAGCTGTTTTTT
TRBJ2-6,NA,TRBV7-6,TRBD2,CASSPLASGRGRANVLTF,TGTGCCAGCAGCCCACTGGCTAGCGGGAGGGGCAGGGCCAACGTCCTGACTTTC
TRBJ2-3,NA,TRBV7-7,NA,CASSMGPTDTQYF,TGTGCCAGCAGCATGGGACCCACAGATACGCAGTATTTT
TRBJ2-7,NA,TRBV6-6,NA,CASSSSYSQGIEQYF,TGTGCCAGCAGTTCATCGTACTCACAGGGAATTGAGCAGTACTTC
TRBJ1-3,NA,TRBV9,NA,CASSVETASGNTIYF,TGTGCCAGCAGCGTAGAGACGGCCTCTGGAAACACCATATATTTT
TRBJ1-4,NA,TRBV19,NA,CASRAMATNEKLFF,TGTGCCAGTAGGGCGATGGCAACTAATGAAAAACTGTTTTTT
TRBJ1-4,few,TRBV2,NA,CASKGDPTKSTTNEKLFF,TGTGCCAGCAAAGGGGATCCCACAAAATCGACAACTAATGAAAAACTGTTTTTT
TRBJ2-7,NA,TRBV10-1,NA,CASSRGVGSYEQYF,TGCGCCAGCAGTCGGGGCGTGGGGTCCTACGAGCAGTACTTC